The 2 T cell receptor beta chains below were found in one sample sequenced in a study of read filtering for tumor transcriptome and immune sequencing (dated by TCRdb to about 2020). The sequencing machine was an Illumina HiSeq 4000. Starting from about 400 ng RNA, TCR libraries were constructed with the Immunoverse kit using molecular barcoded adaptors that cover the alpha/delta and beta/gamma chains. The raw public reads went through TCRdb reprocessing: fastp at Q25, MiXCR clone calling, in-frame beta chains kept. For every CDR3 protein sequence, its rows merge into one entry that carries the most common genes and DNA. Present in this sample are about 48,000 distinct CDR3 sequences, around 19% of which were seen just once. In total, the top ten clones hold roughly 15% of the sample. The sample comprised a population of CD138-negative cells sorted from bone marrow. The sample's cell subset or site, from its label and the paper: bone marrow mononuclear cells depleted of CD138+ plasma/myeloma cells by negative magnetic selection. All receptors derive from a donor older than 35 with multiple myeloma.

A remark on this clonotype: This sequence may be a read error, since a much larger clone differs from it by one base. The chain carries TRBV6-2 or TRBV6-3 and TRBJ2-7; D is ambiguous. V lost 8 bases and J 2 bases, leaving 7 bases between the germline ends. The V gene's germline CDR1 is MNHEY and CDR2 SVGEGT. This CDR3 is 11 amino acids long. Here the CDR3 reads CASDSAYEQYF. CDR3 coding DNA: TGTGCCAGCGACTCGGCCTACGAGCAGTACTTC.

V gene TRBV11-3 combines with J gene TRBJ2-6, with D hard to call. V gave up 3 bases and J gave up 0 bases, with 15 bases separating them. From germline, CDR1 is SGHNT and CDR2 YENEEA. This CDR3 comprises 18 residues. In DNA form, the CDR3 reads TGTGCCAGCAGCTTTCCCCCCGGACGCTACTCTGGGGCCAACGTCCTGACTTTC. It codes for CASSFPPGRYSGANVLTF. Together with reference TRBV11-3 and TRBJ2-6, the CDR3 gives the full variable domain: EAGVVQSPRYKIIEKKQPVAFWCNPISGHNTLYWYLQNLGQGPELLIRYENEEAVDDSQLPKDRFSAERLKGVDSTLKIQPAELGDSAVYLCASSFPPGRYSGANVLTFGAGSRLTVL.